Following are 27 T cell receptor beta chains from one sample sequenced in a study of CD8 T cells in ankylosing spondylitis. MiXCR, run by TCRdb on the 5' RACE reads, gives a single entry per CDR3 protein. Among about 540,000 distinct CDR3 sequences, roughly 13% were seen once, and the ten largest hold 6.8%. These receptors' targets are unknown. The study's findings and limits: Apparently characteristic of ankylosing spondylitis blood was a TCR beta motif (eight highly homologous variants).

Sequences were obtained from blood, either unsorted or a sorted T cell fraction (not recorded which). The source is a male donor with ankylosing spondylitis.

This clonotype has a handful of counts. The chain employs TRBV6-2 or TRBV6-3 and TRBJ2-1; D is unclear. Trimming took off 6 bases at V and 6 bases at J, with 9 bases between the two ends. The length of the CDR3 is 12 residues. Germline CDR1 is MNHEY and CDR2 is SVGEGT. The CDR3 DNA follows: TGTGCCAGCAGCCGCCGGAGCAATGAGCAGTTCTTC. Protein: CASSRRSNEQFF.

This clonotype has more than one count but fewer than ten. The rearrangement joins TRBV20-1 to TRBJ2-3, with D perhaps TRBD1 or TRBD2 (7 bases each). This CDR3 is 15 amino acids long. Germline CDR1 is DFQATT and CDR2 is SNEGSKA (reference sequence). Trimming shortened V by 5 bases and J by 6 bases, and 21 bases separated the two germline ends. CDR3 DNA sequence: TGCAGTGCTCCTGAAGGGGGCGGGAGTCTGGATACGCAGTATTTT. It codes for CSAPEGGGSLDTQYF.

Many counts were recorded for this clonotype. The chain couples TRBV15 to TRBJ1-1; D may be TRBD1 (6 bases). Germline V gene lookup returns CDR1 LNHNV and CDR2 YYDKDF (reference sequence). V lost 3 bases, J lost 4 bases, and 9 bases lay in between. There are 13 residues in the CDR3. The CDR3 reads CATSSNRATEAFF. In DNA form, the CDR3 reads TGTGCCACCAGCAGCAACAGGGCCACTGAAGCTTTCTTT.

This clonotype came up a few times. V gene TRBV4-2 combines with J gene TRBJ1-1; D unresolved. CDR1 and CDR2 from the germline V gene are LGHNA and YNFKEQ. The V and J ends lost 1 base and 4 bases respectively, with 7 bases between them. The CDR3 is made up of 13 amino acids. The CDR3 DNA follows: TGTGCCAGCAGCCAAGGGCCGGCCACTGAAGCTTTCTTT. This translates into CASSQGPATEAFF.

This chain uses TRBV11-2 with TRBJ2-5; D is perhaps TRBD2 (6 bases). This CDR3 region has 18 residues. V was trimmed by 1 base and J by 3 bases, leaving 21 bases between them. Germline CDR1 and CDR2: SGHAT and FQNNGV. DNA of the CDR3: TGTGCCAGCAGCTTAGTTTCCTGGAGGGAGGAGTGGGAAGAGACCCAGTACTTC. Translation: CASSLVSWREEWEETQYF.

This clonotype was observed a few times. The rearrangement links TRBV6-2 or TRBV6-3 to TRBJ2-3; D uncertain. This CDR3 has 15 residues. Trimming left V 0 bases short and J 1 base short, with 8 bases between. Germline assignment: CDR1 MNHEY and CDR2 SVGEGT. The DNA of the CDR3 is TGTGCCAGCAGTTACTCTCCAGAAGGCACAGATACGCAGTATTTT. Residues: CASSYSPEGTDTQYF.

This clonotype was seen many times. The CDR3 DNA is TGTGCCAGCACAGGCAGGGGCACTGAAGCTTTCTTT. The encoded protein is CASTGRGTEAFF. V usage is TRBV5-6 and J usage is TRBJ1-1; D perhaps matches TRBD1 (6 bases). The CDR3 spans 12 residues. Germline values: CDR1 SGHDT, CDR2 YYEEEE. Deletions cut 6 bases from V and 4 bases from J, with 10 bases between.

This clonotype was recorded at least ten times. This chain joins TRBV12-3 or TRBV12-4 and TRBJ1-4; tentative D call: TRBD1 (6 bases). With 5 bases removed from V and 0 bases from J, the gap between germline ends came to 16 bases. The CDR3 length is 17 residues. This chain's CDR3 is CASSLGHLMATNEKLFF. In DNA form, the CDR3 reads TGTGCCAGCAGTCTGGGACACTTGATGGCAACTAATGAAAAACTGTTTTTT.

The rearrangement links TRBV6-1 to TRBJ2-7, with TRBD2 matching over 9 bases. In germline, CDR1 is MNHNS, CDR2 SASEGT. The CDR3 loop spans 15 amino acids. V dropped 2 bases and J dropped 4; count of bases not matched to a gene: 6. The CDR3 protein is CASSEILAGRYEQYF. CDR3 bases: TGTGCCAGCAGTGAAATCCTAGCGGGGAGATACGAGCAGTACTTC.

CDR3 sequence: CASSLGTGRENQPQHF. The CDR3, as DNA: TGTGCCAGCAGCTTAGGTACGGGCAGGGAGAATCAGCCCCAGCATTTT. The chain is built from TRBV7-9 and TRBJ1-5, with D maybe TRBD1 (5 bases). Germline lookup yields CDR1 SEHNR and CDR2 FQNEAQ (reference sequence). V lost 1 base and J lost 4, with 14 bases in between. The CDR3 runs to 16 residues.

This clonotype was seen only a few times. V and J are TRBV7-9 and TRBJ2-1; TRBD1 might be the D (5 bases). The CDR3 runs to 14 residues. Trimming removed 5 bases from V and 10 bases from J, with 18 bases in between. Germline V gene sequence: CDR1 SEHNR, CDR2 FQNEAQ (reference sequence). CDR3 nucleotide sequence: TGTGCCAGCAGCCCCGACCAGGGTGGTCGGGAGCAGTTCTTC. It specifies CASSPDQGGREQFF.

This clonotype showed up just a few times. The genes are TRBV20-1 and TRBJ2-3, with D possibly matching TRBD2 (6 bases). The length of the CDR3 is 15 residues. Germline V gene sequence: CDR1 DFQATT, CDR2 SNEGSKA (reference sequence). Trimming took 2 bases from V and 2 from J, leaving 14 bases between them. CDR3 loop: CSARRLAVATDTQYF. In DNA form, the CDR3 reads TGCAGTGCTAGAAGGTTAGCGGTCGCCACAGATACGCAGTATTTT.

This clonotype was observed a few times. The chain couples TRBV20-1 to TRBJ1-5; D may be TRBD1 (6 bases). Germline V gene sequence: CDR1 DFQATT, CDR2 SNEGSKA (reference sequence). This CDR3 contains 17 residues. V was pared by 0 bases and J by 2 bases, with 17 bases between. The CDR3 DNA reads TGCAGTGCTAGAGATCTCCTGATGGGGGCGGGCAATCAGCCCCAGCATTTT. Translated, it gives CSARDLLMGAGNQPQHF.

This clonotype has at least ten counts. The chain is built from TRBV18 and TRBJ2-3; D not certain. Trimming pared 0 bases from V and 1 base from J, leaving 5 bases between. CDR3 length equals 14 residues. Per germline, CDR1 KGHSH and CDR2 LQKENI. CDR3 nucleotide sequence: TGTGCCAGCTCACCACCGCAGGGCACAGATACGCAGTATTTT. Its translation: CASSPPQGTDTQYF.

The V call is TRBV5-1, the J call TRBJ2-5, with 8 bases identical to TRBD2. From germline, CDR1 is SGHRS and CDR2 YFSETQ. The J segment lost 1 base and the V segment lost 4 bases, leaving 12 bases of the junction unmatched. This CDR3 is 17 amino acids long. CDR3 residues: CASSRSTSGVAQETQYF. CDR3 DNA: TGCGCCAGCAGCAGATCAACTAGCGGAGTAGCCCAAGAGACCCAGTACTTC.

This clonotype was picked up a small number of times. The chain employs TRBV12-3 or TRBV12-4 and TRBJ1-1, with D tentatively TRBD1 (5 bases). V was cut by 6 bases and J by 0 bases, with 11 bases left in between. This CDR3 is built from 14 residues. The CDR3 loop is CASSWDFMNTEAFF. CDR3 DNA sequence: TGTGCCAGCAGCTGGGACTTCATGAACACTGAAGCTTTCTTT.

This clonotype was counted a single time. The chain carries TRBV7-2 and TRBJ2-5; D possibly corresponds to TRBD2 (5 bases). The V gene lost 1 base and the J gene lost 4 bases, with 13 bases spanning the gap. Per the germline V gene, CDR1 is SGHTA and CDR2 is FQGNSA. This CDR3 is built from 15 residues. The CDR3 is CASSLDGGPGETQYF. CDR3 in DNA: TGTGCCAGCAGCTTAGATGGCGGGCCCGGAGAGACCCAGTACTTC.

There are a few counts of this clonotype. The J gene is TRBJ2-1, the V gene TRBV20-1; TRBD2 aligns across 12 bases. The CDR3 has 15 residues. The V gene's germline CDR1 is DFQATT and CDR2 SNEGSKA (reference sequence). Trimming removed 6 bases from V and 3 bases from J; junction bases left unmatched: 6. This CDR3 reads CSARTSGTIYNEQFF. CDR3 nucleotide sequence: TGCAGTGCGAGGACTAGCGGGACAATCTACAATGAGCAGTTCTTC.

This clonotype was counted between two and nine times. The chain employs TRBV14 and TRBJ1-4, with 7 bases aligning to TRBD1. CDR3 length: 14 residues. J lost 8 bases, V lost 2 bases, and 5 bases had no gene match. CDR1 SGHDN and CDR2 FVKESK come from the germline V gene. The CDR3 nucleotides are TGTGCCAGCAGCCAATCGGCAGGGGGGGAAAAACTGTTTTTT. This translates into CASSQSAGGEKLFF.

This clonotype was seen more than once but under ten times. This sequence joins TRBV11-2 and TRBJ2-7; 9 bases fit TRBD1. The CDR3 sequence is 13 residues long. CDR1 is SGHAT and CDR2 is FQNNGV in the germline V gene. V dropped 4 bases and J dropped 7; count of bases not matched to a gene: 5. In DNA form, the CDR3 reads TGTGCCAGCAGCTGGACAGGGGAGAGGGAGCAGTACGTC. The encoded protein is CASSWTGEREQYV.

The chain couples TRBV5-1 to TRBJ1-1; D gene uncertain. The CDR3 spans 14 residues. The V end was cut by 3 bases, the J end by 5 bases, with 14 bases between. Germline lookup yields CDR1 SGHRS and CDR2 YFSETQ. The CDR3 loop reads CASSSPGRRTEAFF. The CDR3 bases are TGCGCCAGCAGCTCCCCCGGACGCCGGACTGAAGCTTTCTTT.

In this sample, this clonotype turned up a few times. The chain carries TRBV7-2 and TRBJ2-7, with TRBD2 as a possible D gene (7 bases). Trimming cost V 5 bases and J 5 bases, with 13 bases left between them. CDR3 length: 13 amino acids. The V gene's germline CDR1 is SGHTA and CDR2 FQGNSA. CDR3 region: CASSRRGGDEQYF. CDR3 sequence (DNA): TGTGCCAGCAGCCGGAGGGGGGGCGACGAGCAGTACTTC.

CDR3 nucleotide sequence: TGCGCCAGCAGCCAAGAGTCTCGGGATCCAACCGGATACGGCTACACCTTC. Its protein product is CASSQESRDPTGYGYTF. The chain has TRBV4-1 and TRBJ1-2; D is ambiguous. The CDR3 sequence is 17 residues long. Trimming shortened V by 0 bases and J by 8 bases, and 22 bases separated the two germline ends. Per the germline V gene, CDR1 is MGHRA and CDR2 is YSYEKL.

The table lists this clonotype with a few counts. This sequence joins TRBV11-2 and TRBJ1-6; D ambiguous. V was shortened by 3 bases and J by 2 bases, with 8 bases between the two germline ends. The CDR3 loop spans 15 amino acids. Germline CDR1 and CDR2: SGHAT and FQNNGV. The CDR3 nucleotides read TGTGCCAGCAGCTTCAGCGGCGCCTATAATTCACCCCTCCACTTT. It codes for CASSFSGAYNSPLHF. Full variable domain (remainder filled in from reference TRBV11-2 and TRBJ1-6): EAGVAQSPRYKIIEKRQSVAFWCNPISGHATLYWYQQILGQGPKLLIQFQNNGVVDDSQLPKDRFSAERLKGVDSTLKIQPAKLEDSAVYLCASSFSGAYNSPLHFGNGTRLTVT.

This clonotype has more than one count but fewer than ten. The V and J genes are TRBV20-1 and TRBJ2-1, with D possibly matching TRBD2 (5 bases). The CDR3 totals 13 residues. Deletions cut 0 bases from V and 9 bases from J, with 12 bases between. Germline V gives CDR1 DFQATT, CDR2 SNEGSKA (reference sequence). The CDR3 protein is CSARDGRVGEQFF. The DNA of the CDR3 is TGCAGTGCTAGAGATGGGCGGGTAGGTGAGCAGTTCTTC.

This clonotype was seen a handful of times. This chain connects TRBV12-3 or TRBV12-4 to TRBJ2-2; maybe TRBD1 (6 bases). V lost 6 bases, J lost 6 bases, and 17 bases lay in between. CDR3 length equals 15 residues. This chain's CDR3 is CASSVDTGWSGELFF. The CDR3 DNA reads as TGTGCCAGCAGCGTAGACACAGGGTGGTCCGGGGAGCTGTTTTTT.

In DNA, the CDR3 is TGTGCCAGCAGCTTCGGGACTAGTCTGAACACCGGGGAGCTGTTTTTT. Amino acid sequence: CASSFGTSLNTGELFF. The chain employs TRBV14 and TRBJ2-2, with 8 nucleotides matching TRBD2. The germline V gene has CDR1 SGHDN and CDR2 FVKESK. The CDR3 is 16 amino acids. V dropped 5 bases and J dropped 1; count of bases not matched to a gene: 6.